The T cell receptor (beta chain) under discussion was sequenced for a study of CD8 T cells in ankylosing spondylitis. Findings and caveats of the study: Apparently characteristic of ankylosing spondylitis blood was a TCR beta motif (roughly eight highly homologous variants). Disease-linked clones had a CD8+ phenotype and relatively low frequency in peripheral blood. In the blood and synovial fluid of reactive arthritis, some motif variants had been previously reported.

Notes on this clonotype: The antigen is not known.

One entry per CDR3 protein, called by TCRdb with MiXCR from the 5' RACE reads. The sample has 350,000 to 450,000 distinct CDR3 sequences; about 24% are singletons. V was shortened by 4 bases and J by 4 bases, with 13 bases between the two germline ends. CDR3 size: 14 residues. CDR1 and CDR2 (germline): LGHDT, YNNKEL (reference sequence). Material for sequencing was blood, either unsorted or a sorted T cell fraction (not recorded which). This chain joins TRBV3-1 and TRBJ2-5; tentative D call: TRBD2 (6 bases). The TCR originated in a male donor with ankylosing spondylitis. CDR3: CASSPLGRRETQYF. The DNA of the CDR3 is TGTGCCAGCAGCCCCCTCGGGAGACGAGAGACCCAGTACTTC.